These 25 T cell receptor beta chains were all obtained from the same sample, sequenced in a study of Ad26.COV2.S vaccination and SARS-CoV-2 variants. Profiling relied on immunoSEQ multiplex PCR, and the TCRdb table lists in-frame clones only, not all of them. The table shows around 340,000 clones, with 88% occurring only once. As for treatment: some 20 received Ad26.COV2.S at low or high dose, single or two shots; 5 received placebo; per-sample allocation not given. Day 63 after the first injection of vaccine or placebo was the sampling time. The sample consisted of peripheral blood, taken in a trial of Ad26.COV2.S vaccine versus placebo. These receptors originate from a person between 18 and 65 years old who received the Ad26.COV2.S COVID-19 vaccine or a placebo.

This chain uses TRBV29-1 with TRBJ1-1; the match to TRBD1 covers 7 bases. The CDR3 has 10 residues. CDR1 is SQVTM, CDR2 ANQGSEA, per germline. Unmatched junction bases numbered 2, after V lost 7 bases and J lost 6 bases. The CDR3 DNA reads TGCAGCGCCGGGACAGCTGAAGCTTTCTTT. Its protein product is CSAGTAEAFF.

The genes are TRBV4-2 and TRBJ1-6; a possible D gene is TRBD1 (6 bases). V lost 0 bases and J 10 bases, leaving 22 bases between the germline ends. Per the germline V gene, CDR1 is LGHNA and CDR2 is YNFKEQ. The length of the CDR3 is 18 residues. The CDR3: CASSQEGPGAQGRSPLHF. Here the CDR3 DNA reads TGTGCCAGCAGCCAAGAAGGACCGGGGGCCCAAGGCAGGTCACCCCTCCACTTT.

Concerning this clone itself: This sequence may be a read error, since a much larger clone differs from it by one base. The chain joins TRBV3-1 (or the pseudogene TRBV3-2) to TRBJ1-6; 10 bases agree with TRBD1. The V segment lost 4 bases and the J segment 6 bases; nucleotides outside the gene matches: 0. Germline-derived CDR1 and CDR2 are LGHDT and YNNKEL (reference sequence). CDR3 length: 14 amino acids. In DNA form, the CDR3 reads TGTGCCAGCAGCCGGGACAGGGGTAATTCACCCCTCCACTTT. It translates to CASSRDRGNSPLHF.

This rearrangement joins TRBV4-3 to TRBJ2-5, with a tentative D call TRBD1 (6 bases). The CDR3 spans 19 residues. The germline V gene has CDR1 LGHNA and CDR2 YSLEER. V lost 0 bases and J 4 bases, leaving 24 bases between the germline ends. CDR3 sequence: CASSQETVGAGFWGETQYF. The CDR3 region has the DNA TGCGCCAGCAGCCAAGAAACAGTGGGGGCGGGCTTCTGGGGAGAGACCCAGTACTTC.

This clone was observed once. The CDR3 reads CASSLVGGNTEAFF. The CDR3 coding sequence is TGTGCCAGCAGCTTGGTAGGGGGCAACACTGAAGCTTTCTTT. This chain connects TRBV5-6 to TRBJ1-1; 7 bases fit TRBD1. Germline values: CDR1 SGHDT, CDR2 YYEEEE. J gave up 2 bases and V 0 bases, and 1 base lay outside the gene matches. CDR3 size: 14 residues.

This clone was counted only a few times. The chain uses TRBV5-1 and TRBJ2-7; the D is unclear. V was trimmed by 4 bases and J by 7 bases, leaving 15 bases between them. Germline V gene sequence: CDR1 SGHRS, CDR2 YFSETQ. This CDR3 has 13 residues. CDR3 in amino acids: CASSLIGFQEQYF. Written as DNA, the CDR3 is TGCGCCAGCAGCCTCATAGGGTTTCAAGAGCAGTACTTC.

This clone was seen many times. V is TRBV5-6 and J is TRBJ2-5, with D hard to call. Germline V gene sequence: CDR1 SGHDT, CDR2 YYEEEE. V was clipped by 4 bases and J by 1 base, with 11 bases between them. This CDR3 spans 14 amino acids. CDR3 bases: TGTGCCAGCAGCCCCCTCGCATTCCAAGAGACCCAGTACTTC. This translates into CASSPLAFQETQYF.

The V gene is TRBV4-3, the J gene TRBJ1-5; D gene uncertain. V gave up 0 bases and J gave up 6 bases, with 6 bases separating them. The CDR3 sequence is 13 residues long. Germline CDR1 LGHNA, CDR2 YSLEER. The chain's CDR3 is CASSQDRRQPQHF. The CDR3, as DNA: TGCGCCAGCAGCCAAGATAGGCGTCAGCCCCAGCATTTT.

The genes are TRBV28 and TRBJ2-2, with D tentatively TRBD2 (6 bases). Trimming cost V 2 bases and J 6 bases, with 10 bases left between them. CDR3 length equals 14 residues. Per germline, CDR1 MDHEN and CDR2 SYDVKM. The CDR3 DNA sequence: TGTGCCAGCAGTTTAGGCGGGAAGGCCGGGGAGCTGTTTTTT. Amino acid sequence: CASSLGGKAGELFF.

This clone was counted once. The chain carries TRBV7-9 and TRBJ2-1, with TRBD2 identical over 9 bases. The V gene's germline CDR1 is SEHNR and CDR2 FQNEAQ (reference sequence). V shed 6 bases, J shed 4 bases, and the junction held 7 bases outside the gene matches. CDR3 length: 15 amino acids. The CDR3 DNA follows: TGTGCCAGCAGGCTAGCGGGGCTTCCTTACAATGAGCAGTTCTTC. This codes for CASRLAGLPYNEQFF.

The CDR3 spells CASRYRLAGDYEQFF. The CDR3 DNA reads TGTGCCAGCAGATATCGACTAGCGGGAGATTATGAGCAGTTCTTC. The chain recombines TRBV7-3 with TRBJ2-1; 12 positions match TRBD2. The V gene end was trimmed by 6 bases and the J gene end by 8 bases; junction bases not matched to a gene: 8. The CDR3 sequence is 15 residues long. Germline assignment: CDR1 SGHTA and CDR2 FQGTGA.

V is TRBV28 and J is TRBJ2-7, with TRBD2 matching 8 bases. V was clipped by 1 base and J by 6 bases; unmatched bases: 5. This CDR3 spans 14 amino acids. Germline-derived CDR1 and CDR2 are MDHEN and SYDVKM. The CDR3 sequence is CASSLLGLVGEQYF. CDR3 coding DNA: TGTGCCAGCAGTTTATTGGGACTAGTAGGCGAGCAGTACTTC.

V and J are TRBV27 and TRBJ1-1, with D perhaps matching TRBD1 (6 bases). Germline V gene data show CDR1 as MNHEY and CDR2 as SMNVEV (reference sequence). CDR3 length equals 14 residues. Deletions cut 3 bases from V and 1 base from J, with 9 bases between. CDR3 in amino acids: CASSLRGGNTEAFF. CDR3 DNA: TGTGCCAGCAGTTTGAGGGGGGGGAACACTGAAGCTTTCTTT.

The chain recombines TRBV3-1 (or the pseudogene TRBV3-2) with TRBJ2-7, with D perhaps matching TRBD2 (5 bases). Germline CDR1 and CDR2: LGHDT and YNNKEL (reference sequence). The CDR3 contains 14 residues. Between the trimmed V and J ends, which lost 4 bases and 2 bases, there was a span of 12 bases. CDR3 sequence (DNA): TGTGCCAGCAGCCCCCGGAGGCCTACCTACGAGCAGTACTTC. Residues: CASSPRRPTYEQYF.

This clone was found a few times. The V call is TRBV3-1 (or the pseudogene TRBV3-2), the J call TRBJ2-1, with TRBD2 matching over 10 bases. Germline V gene lookup returns CDR1 LGHDT and CDR2 YNNKEL (reference sequence). The trim removed 1 base at V and 9 bases at J, leaving 6 bases unmatched. The CDR3 is 15 residues long. The CDR3 region has the DNA TGTGCCAGCAGCCAAGCGTCTAGCGGGGGTCTTGAGCAGTTCTTC. Translation gives CASSQASSGGLEQFF.

This chain links TRBV6-5 with TRBJ1-2; D is unclear. The CDR3 length is 12 residues. Trimming pared 6 bases from V and 6 bases from J, leaving 11 bases between. Germline V lookup: CDR1 MNHEY, CDR2 SVGAGI. CDR3 bases: TGTGCCAGCAGGAGGGTTTTTGATGGCTACACCTTC. Protein sequence: CASRRVFDGYTF.

This chain connects TRBV11-2 to TRBJ1-1, with TRBD1 matching 9 bases. There are 14 residues in the CDR3. CDR1 and CDR2 (germline): SGHAT, FQNNGV. V dropped 5 bases and J dropped 3; count of bases not matched to a gene: 4. CDR3 sequence: CASSRQGGDTEAFF. The DNA for the CDR3 is TGTGCCAGCAGCAGACAGGGGGGAGACACTGAAGCTTTCTTT.

The gene calls are TRBV5-4 and TRBJ1-3; weak D call: TRBD1 (5 bases). CDR3 length: 17 residues. CDR1 is SGHNT, CDR2 YYREEE, per germline (reference sequence). The V end lost 0 bases, the J end lost 0 bases, and 13 bases lay between the germline ends. CDR3 region: CASSLGARVDSGNTIYF. For the CDR3, the DNA is TGTGCCAGCAGCTTGGGGGCCAGGGTCGACTCTGGAAACACCATATATTTT. Complete variable domain (other parts from reference TRBV5-4 and TRBJ1-3): ETGVTQSPTHLIKTRGQQVTLRCSSQSGHNTVSWYQQALGQGPQFIFQYYREEENGRGNFPPRFSGLQFPNYSSELNVNALELDDSALYLCASSLGARVDSGNTIYFGEGSWLTVV.

This clone has a single count. The chain couples TRBV27 to TRBJ1-2; D gene uncertain. This CDR3 has 14 residues. Germline V gene sequence: CDR1 MNHEY, CDR2 SMNVEV (reference sequence). Trimming took 4 bases from V and 8 from J, leaving 17 bases between them. The CDR3 region has the DNA TGTGCCAGCAGTTCATCTCGTTTGGCAGGCGGCTACACCTTC. This gives the protein CASSSSRLAGGYTF.

V usage is TRBV28 and J usage is TRBJ2-5, with D hard to call. Germline lookup yields CDR1 MDHEN and CDR2 SYDVKM. V shed 6 bases and J shed 7 bases, with 12 bases lying between them. The CDR3 has 12 residues. The CDR3 here is CASRRGGRTQYF. CDR3 nucleotides: TGTGCCAGCAGACGAGGTGGTCGGACCCAGTACTTC.

The CDR3 region has the DNA TGTGCCAGCAGTTTATTCGCGGGTACTGAAGCTTTCTTT. Protein sequence: CASSLFAGTEAFF. The J gene is TRBJ1-1, the V gene TRBV28, with D uncertain. The CDR3 spans 13 residues. CDR1 MDHEN and CDR2 SYDVKM come from the germline V gene. V lost 1 base and J lost 5, with 8 bases in between.

V is TRBV7-3 and J is TRBJ2-1; 15 bases map to TRBD2. CDR1 and CDR2 from the germline V gene are SGHTA and FQGTGA. V shed 2 bases, J shed 9 bases, and the junction held 5 bases outside the gene matches. The CDR3 runs 16 residues. The CDR3 loop reads CASSLFGLAGGGEQFF. The CDR3 nucleotides read TGTGCCAGCAGCTTATTTGGACTAGCGGGAGGGGGTGAGCAGTTCTTC.

V usage is TRBV27 and J usage is TRBJ1-1; 9 bases line up with TRBD1. This CDR3 spans 14 amino acids. Trimming cost V 4 bases and J 8 bases; bases outside gene matches: 8. Germline CDR1 and CDR2: MNHEY and SMNVEV (reference sequence). Here the CDR3 reads CASSSTRTGAEAFF. The DNA of the CDR3 is TGTGCCAGCAGTTCCACCAGGACAGGGGCCGAAGCTTTCTTT.

V usage is TRBV5-4 and J usage is TRBJ2-2, with 7 bases lining up with TRBD1. The germline V gene has CDR1 SGHNT and CDR2 YYREEE (reference sequence). Losses at the gene ends were 3 bases for V and 1 base for J; bases not matched to a gene: 3. This CDR3 spans 15 amino acids. The CDR3 here is CASSSRTGNTGELFF. The CDR3 coding sequence is TGTGCCAGCAGCTCTCGGACAGGGAACACCGGGGAGCTGTTTTTT. The full variable domain, with the rest looked up from reference TRBV5-4 and TRBJ2-2, is ETGVTQSPTHLIKTRGQQVTLRCSSQSGHNTVSWYQQALGQGPQFIFQYYREEENGRGNFPPRFSGLQFPNYSSELNVNALELDDSALYLCASSSRTGNTGELFFGEGSRLTVL.

This chain connects TRBV7-9 to TRBJ2-7; 10 bases are shared with TRBD2. V dropped 1 base and J dropped 2; count of bases not matched to a gene: 5. Germline CDR1 is SEHNR and CDR2 is FQNEAQ (reference sequence). This CDR3 region has 16 residues. The chain's CDR3 is CASSLGLAGEPYEQYF. Here the CDR3 DNA reads TGTGCCAGCAGCTTAGGGCTAGCGGGAGAACCCTACGAGCAGTACTTC.